The present T cell receptor (beta chain) was sequenced within a study of beta chain features in type 1 diabetes. Study-wide points: Shortening that was moderate but significant affected the TCRB CDR3s of Type 1 diabetes patients in all four CD4+ subsets. Researchers caution that PCR might favor shorter templates, equally among patients and controls. There was a possibility that cDNA sequencing over-represented cells with high TCR expression.

What was sequenced were expressed TCRB transcripts, since all of the isolated RNA had been reverse transcribed. The table came from immunoSEQ multiplex PCR; TCRdb's copy has only in-frame clones and leaves some out. This table holds 150,000 to 200,000 clones, over 6% found once. As to this clone: What it binds is not known.

The TCR sequence derives from a man aged 18-30 years with type 1 diabetes. Material: central memory CD4+ T cells from blood.

CDR3 in amino acids: CGTGMNTEAFF. DNA of the CDR3: TGTGGGACAGGGATGAACACTGAAGCTTTCTTT. The rearrangement uses TRBV28 and TRBJ1-1, with 8 bases that match TRBD1. Germline loops: CDR1 MDHEN, CDR2 SYDVKM. The CDR3 extends over 11 amino acids.